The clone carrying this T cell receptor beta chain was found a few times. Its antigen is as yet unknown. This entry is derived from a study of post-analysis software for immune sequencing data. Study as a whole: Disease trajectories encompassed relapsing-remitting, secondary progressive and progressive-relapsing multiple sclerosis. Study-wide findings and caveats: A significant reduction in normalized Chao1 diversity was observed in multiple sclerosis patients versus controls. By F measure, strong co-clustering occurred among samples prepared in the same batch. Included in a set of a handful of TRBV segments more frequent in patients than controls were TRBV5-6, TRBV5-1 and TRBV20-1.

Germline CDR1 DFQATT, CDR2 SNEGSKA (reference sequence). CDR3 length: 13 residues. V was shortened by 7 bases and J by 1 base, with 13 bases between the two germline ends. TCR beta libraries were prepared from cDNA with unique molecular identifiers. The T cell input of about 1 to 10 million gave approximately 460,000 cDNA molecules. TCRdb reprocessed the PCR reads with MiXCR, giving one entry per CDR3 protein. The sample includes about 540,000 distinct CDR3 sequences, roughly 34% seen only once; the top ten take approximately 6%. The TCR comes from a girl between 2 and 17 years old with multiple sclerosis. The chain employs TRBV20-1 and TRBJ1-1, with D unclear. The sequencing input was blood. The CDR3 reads CSVPLPKNTEAFF. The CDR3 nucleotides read TGCAGTGTCCCCCTTCCCAAGAACACTGAAGCTTTCTTT.